Listed below are T cell receptor beta chains from one sample, sequenced in a study of blood T cell repertoires in COVID-19. Libraries were prepared by immunoSEQ multiplex PCR; TCRdb keeps only in-frame clonotypes and omits some of them. Of about 98,000 clones in the sample, around nine tenths were seen once. The sequenced sample consisted of peripheral blood. These receptors all stem from a man in his fifties with acute or convalescent COVID-19. Each CDR3 is given with its conserved first and last residue. A D gene is named only where the DNA matches it firmly. Clone size is stated in some rows and not others, as once, few, many or a class when expanded.

cdr3_aa | cdr3_nt | v_call | clone_size | d_call | j_call
CASSLDSANTGELFF | TGTGCCAGCAGCTTAGACTCCGCGAACACCGGGGAGCTGTTTTTT | TRBV7-2 | - | - | TRBJ2-2
CASSYPQGSNYGYTF | TGTGCCAGCAGTTACCCCCAGGGGTCTAACTATGGCTACACCTTC | TRBV6-5 | - | - | TRBJ1-2
CASSRPSVGTQYF | TGTGCCAGCAGCCGACCTAGCGTGGGTACGCAGTATTTT | TRBV11-3 | - | - | TRBJ2-3
CASSLGHLNEKLFF | TGTGCCAGCTCACTTGGCCATCTTAATGAAAAACTGTTTTTT | TRBV18 | - | - | TRBJ1-4
CASSPPALAEAFF | TGTGCCAGCTCACCACCCGCGCTGGCTGAAGCTTTCTTT | TRBV18 | - | - | TRBJ1-1
CASSPWTGGFPYTF | TGTGCCAGCAGCCCATGGACAGGGGGCTTCCCGTACACCTTC | TRBV5-8 | - | TRBD1 | TRBJ1-2
CASSFGRGGANVLTF | TGTGCCAGCAGTTTCGGGAGGGGCGGGGCCAACGTCCTGACTTTC | TRBV7-3 | - | TRBD2 | TRBJ2-6
CASSSRGQGGQPQHF | TGTGCCAGCAGCTCTAGGGGACAGGGTGGCCAGCCCCAGCATTTT | TRBV6-5 | - | TRBD1 | TRBJ1-5
CASSQGQGTLLAKNIQYF | TGTGCCAGTAGCCAGGGACAGGGAACCTTGCTAGCCAAAAACATTCAGTACTTC | TRBV19 | - | TRBD1 | TRBJ2-4
CASSLDTRGDEKLFF | TGCGCCAGCAGCTTGGATACGCGCGGGGATGAAAAACTGTTTTTT | TRBV5-1 | - | - | TRBJ1-4
CASKAGQGSPQYF | TGTGCCAGCAAAGCGGGACAGGGTTCGCCCCAGTACTTC | TRBV2 | once | TRBD1 | TRBJ2-5
CASSRGQASGNTIYF | TGCGCCAGCAGCCGTGGACAGGCCTCTGGAAACACCATATATTTT | TRBV4-1 | - | TRBD1 | TRBJ1-3
CASSAHRDYGYTF | TGTGCCAGCAGTGCTCACAGGGACTATGGCTACACCTTC | TRBV25-1 | few | - | TRBJ1-2
CASSSRDRGLYEQYF | TGTGCCAGCAGCTCCCGGGACAGGGGGCTCTACGAGCAGTACTTC | TRBV3-1/TRBV3-2 | - | TRBD1 | TRBJ2-7
CASSPIRAGGFSEKQFF | TGTGCCAGCAGTCCCATAAGGGCGGGAGGATTCTCCGAGAAGCAGTTCTTC | TRBV27 | - | TRBD2 | TRBJ2-1
CASSLGQDYYEQYF | TGTGCCAGCAGTTTGGGACAGGACTACTACGAGCAGTACTTC | TRBV27 | once | TRBD1 | TRBJ2-7
CASSPGTAAMNTEAFF | TGTGCCAGCTCACCAGGGACAGCTGCCATGAACACTGAAGCTTTCTTT | TRBV18 | few | TRBD1 | TRBJ1-1
CASSKRGSDEQFF | TGTGCCAGCAGCAAACGGGGTAGCGATGAGCAGTTCTTC | TRBV21-1 | - | - | TRBJ2-1
CASSLDSSGSYEQYF | TGTGCCAGCAGCTTAGATTCCAGCGGGAGTTACGAGCAGTACTTC | TRBV7-8 | once | TRBD2 | TRBJ2-7
CASSSFRIQGINQPQHF | TGTGCCAGCAGTTCCTTCCGAATACAGGGGATCAATCAGCCCCAGCATTTT | TRBV28 | - | TRBD1 | TRBJ1-5
CASSKDRAGAGEQFF | TGTGCCAGCAGCAAAGATCGAGCGGGAGCGGGTGAGCAGTTCTTC | TRBV21-1 | - | - | TRBJ2-1
CASSLTAGTYGYTF | TGTGCCAGCAGCTTAACGGCGGGGACCTATGGCTACACCTTC | TRBV7-6 | - | - | TRBJ1-2
CASSARTGSGEKLFF | TGTGCCAGCAGCGCCCGGACGGGGTCTGGCGAAAAACTGTTTTTT | TRBV9 | - | - | TRBJ1-4
CASSQKGGLSGTQYF | TGTGCCAGCAGCCAAAAGGGAGGCCTAAGCGGGACCCAGTACTTC | TRBV3-1/TRBV3-2 | - | - | TRBJ2-5
CASSYSGLAGGNEQFF | TGTGCCAGCAGTTACTCGGGACTAGCGGGAGGCAATGAGCAGTTCTTC | TRBV6-5 | - | TRBD2 | TRBJ2-1
CASSEGRTEAFF | TGTGCCAGCAGTGAGGGGCGCACTGAAGCTTTCTTT | TRBV2 | - | - | TRBJ1-1
CAWSPDLNYGYTF | TGTGCCTGGAGTCCGGACTTAAACTATGGCTACACCTTC | TRBV30 | - | - | TRBJ1-2
CASSPNLSGTEAFF | TGTGCCAGCAGCCCAAACCTCTCCGGCACTGAAGCTTTCTTT | TRBV5-4 | many | - | TRBJ1-1
CAWRRQGQGRPDTQYF | TGTGCCTGGAGAAGACAGGGACAGGGGAGGCCAGATACGCAGTATTTT | TRBV30 | - | TRBD1 | TRBJ2-3
CASSYYGQNTEAFF | TGTGCCAGCAGTTATTACGGACAGAACACTGAAGCTTTCTTT | TRBV6-5 | - | - | TRBJ1-1
CASSFTPLAGGSYNEQFF | TGCGCCAGCAGCTTCACCCCTCTAGCGGGGGGCTCCTACAATGAGCAGTTCTTC | TRBV5-1 | medium-sized | TRBD2 | TRBJ2-1
CASSKPGQEIDNYGYTF | TGTGCCAGCAGTAAACCGGGACAGGAGATCGACAACTATGGCTACACCTTC | TRBV5-5 | once | TRBD1 | TRBJ1-2
CATSRDLGTYEQYF | TGTGCCACCAGCAGAGATCTCGGGACCTACGAGCAGTACTTC | TRBV15 | - | - | TRBJ2-7
CASSEVGGGSYNEQFF | TGTGCCAGCAGTGAAGTGGGCGGAGGCTCCTACAATGAGCAGTTCTTC | TRBV6-1 | - | - | TRBJ2-1
CASRDPGQGPVEAFF | TGTGCCAGCAGAGATCCGGGACAGGGGCCCGTTGAAGCTTTCTTT | TRBV2 | few | TRBD1 | TRBJ1-1
CASSESTGSTYEQYF | TGTGCCAGCAGTGAAAGTACAGGGTCGACCTACGAGCAGTACTTC | TRBV6-1 | - | - | TRBJ2-7
CASSAGQGASTGELFF | TGCGCCAGCAGCGCGGGACAGGGGGCTAGCACCGGGGAGCTGTTTTTT | TRBV5-1 | - | TRBD1 | TRBJ2-2
CASSLSGLAGPFPYEQYF | TGTGCCAGCAGCTTAAGCGGACTAGCGGGCCCTTTCCCCTACGAGCAGTACTTC | TRBV11-2 | - | TRBD2 | TRBJ2-7
CSVETQEGQPQHF | TGCAGCGTTGAAACCCAGGAGGGCCAGCCCCAGCATTTT | TRBV29-1 | - | - | TRBJ1-5
CASTDSGNSYNEQFF | TGTGCCAGCACCGATAGCGGGAACTCCTACAATGAGCAGTTCTTC | TRBV2 | - | TRBD2 | TRBJ2-1
CASSLPGREGYEQYF | TGTGCCAGCTCACTCCCTGGGCGGGAGGGGTACGAGCAGTACTTC | TRBV18 | once | TRBD2 | TRBJ2-7
CATHFSRDEGYTF | TGTGCCACCCACTTTTCCAGGGATGAAGGCTACACCTTC | TRBV2 | - | - | TRBJ1-2
CASSYVSAGSGGGYTDTQYF | TGTGCCAGCAGTTATGTCTCGGCTGGATCGGGAGGGGGCTACACAGATACGCAGTATTTT | TRBV6-2/TRBV6-3 | - | - | TRBJ2-3
CASSWTSGRPDTQYF | TGTGCCAGCAGCTGGACTAGCGGGAGGCCAGATACGCAGTATTTT | TRBV6-5 | - | TRBD2 | TRBJ2-3
CASSQDLASYNEQFF | TGTGCCAGCAGCCAAGATCTGGCTAGCTACAATGAGCAGTTCTTC | TRBV3-1/TRBV3-2 | - | - | TRBJ2-1
CASSVAGLYNEQFF | TGTGCCAGTTCGGTGGCGGGGTTATACAATGAGCAGTTCTTC | TRBV3-1/TRBV3-2 | - | - | TRBJ2-1
CASSLAGWYGYTF | TGTGCCAGCAGCTTAGCGGGGTGGTATGGCTACACCTTC | TRBV11-2 | few | - | TRBJ1-2
CASSLLNSPLHF | TGTGCCAGCAGCCTTCTTAATTCACCCCTCCACTTT | TRBV11-3 | - | - | TRBJ1-6
CASSSVTSGVGEQYF | TGTGCCAGCAGCTCGGTGACTAGCGGGGTAGGGGAGCAGTACTTC | TRBV7-6 | few | TRBD2 | TRBJ2-7
CASSGQGASEAFF | TGTGCCAGCAGTGGGCAGGGGGCGAGTGAAGCTTTCTTT | TRBV12-3/TRBV12-4 | once | TRBD1 | TRBJ1-1
CASSLGLNTGELFF | TGTGCCAGCAGTTTGGGACTTAACACCGGGGAGCTGTTTTTT | TRBV27 | - | - | TRBJ2-2
CASSYERDYEQYF | TGTGCCAGCAGTTATGAGCGGGACTACGAGCAGTACTTC | TRBV6-6 | - | TRBD2 | TRBJ2-7
CASSEPGLAEYEQYF | TGTGCCAGCAGTGAGCCGGGACTAGCGGAATACGAGCAGTACTTC | TRBV6-1 | few | TRBD2 | TRBJ2-7
CSARADYEQYF | TGCAGTGCTAGGGCTGACTACGAGCAGTACTTC | TRBV20-1 | few | - | TRBJ2-7
CASSLYRGSTEAFF | TGCGCCAGCAGCTTATACAGGGGAAGCACTGAAGCTTTCTTT | TRBV5-1 | - | TRBD1 | TRBJ1-1
CASSIRGSGTSNTGELFF | TGTGCCAGTAGTATTCGGGGTAGCGGGACCTCGAACACCGGGGAGCTGTTTTTT | TRBV19 | - | TRBD2 | TRBJ2-2
CASSQGVAGDTGELFF | TGTGCCAGCAGCCAAGGTGTAGCGGGGGACACCGGGGAGCTGTTTTTT | TRBV4-2 | - | TRBD2 | TRBJ2-2
CASSSIGTTDGYTF | TGTGCCAGCAGTTCCATCGGGACAACAGATGGCTACACCTTC | TRBV27 | - | - | TRBJ1-2
CASSFPSANEQFF | TGCGCCAGCAGCTTCCCTAGCGCCAATGAGCAGTTCTTC | TRBV5-1 | few | - | TRBJ2-1